Given below is one TCR beta chain in context. Its antigen is as yet unknown. The V gene's germline CDR1 is SEHNR and CDR2 FQNEAQ (reference sequence). The V gene lost 0 bases and the J gene lost 9 bases, with 15 bases spanning the gap. This CDR3 comprises 14 residues. This sample was taken from a study of T cell responses to AZD1222 COVID-19 vaccine. Method: immunoSEQ multiplex PCR; TCRdb's copy keeps in-frame clones and lacks some. The sample shows roughly 81,000 clones, around 85% of them seen only once. Study-level points and caveats: Donors were largely white British and mainly female; clonal diversity was possibly underestimated. The study identified only 6 or 7 AZD1222 recipients as seropositive at baseline. Spike-specific TCR breadth and depth were elevated following two AZD1222 doses.

Material: peripheral blood, obtained on day 0 of AZD1222 vaccination. The rearrangement joins TRBV7-9 to TRBJ2-7, with a possible D match to TRBD1 (5 bases). The receptor was isolated from an adult in good health. CDR3 region: CASSLAAQVKTQYF. CDR3 DNA sequence: TGTGCCAGCAGCTTAGCCGCACAGGTCAAGACGCAGTACTTC.